This is a list of T cell receptor beta chains from one sample in a study of identical twins. TCRdb reprocessed the 5' RACE reads via MiXCR and lists one record per CDR3 protein. The sample has around 490,000 distinct CDR3 sequences; approximately 16% are singletons. This sample also belongs to another study, concerning yellow fever vaccine responses in identical twins.

Sequencing used CD4+ T cells sorted from blood. Receptors were obtained from a woman aged 18-29 years in good health. Both conserved end residues are trimmed from each CDR3. A D gene is named only where the DNA matches it firmly.

cdr3_length: 21
v_call: TRBV4-3
d_call: TRBD2
j_call: TRBJ2-1
cdr3_aa: ASSQAPNLIPGLAGTTYNEQF

cdr3_length: 13
v_call: TRBV3-1
d_call: -
j_call: TRBJ2-2
cdr3_aa: ASRLWGAVTGALF

cdr3_length: 12
v_call: TRBV27
d_call: TRBD1
j_call: TRBJ2-7
cdr3_aa: ASSPRDRVYEQY

cdr3_length: 13
v_call: TRBV5-1
d_call: -
j_call: TRBJ2-7
cdr3_aa: ASSQEGQPFYEQY

cdr3_length: 8
v_call: TRBV24-1
d_call: -
j_call: TRBJ2-1
cdr3_aa: ATSDIEQF

cdr3_length: 12
v_call: TRBV20-1
d_call: TRBD2
j_call: TRBJ2-7
cdr3_aa: SAALAGVPYEQY

cdr3_length: 11
v_call: TRBV6-1
d_call: -
j_call: TRBJ2-4
cdr3_aa: ASSSGDSNIQY

cdr3_length: 13
v_call: TRBV19
d_call: TRBD1
j_call: TRBJ2-7
cdr3_aa: ASSKGQGVSYEQY

cdr3_length: 12
v_call: TRBV12-3/TRBV12-4
d_call: -
j_call: TRBJ1-4
cdr3_aa: ASSTDAGGGKLF

cdr3_length: 14
v_call: TRBV5-1
d_call: -
j_call: TRBJ2-2
cdr3_aa: ASSSFGGGGTGELF

cdr3_length: 14
v_call: TRBV6-5
d_call: TRBD2
j_call: TRBJ2-1
cdr3_aa: ASSYTWTSGNNEQF

cdr3_length: 14
v_call: TRBV3-1
d_call: -
j_call: TRBJ2-2
cdr3_aa: ASSQDSIRDTGELF

cdr3_length: 13
v_call: TRBV12-3/TRBV12-4
d_call: TRBD2
j_call: TRBJ2-7
cdr3_aa: ASRRGRDGLYEQY

cdr3_length: 12
v_call: TRBV25-1
d_call: -
j_call: TRBJ2-5
cdr3_aa: ASSESGWGETQY

cdr3_length: 12
v_call: TRBV20-1
d_call: TRBD1
j_call: TRBJ1-2
cdr3_aa: SASIPGGGYGYT

cdr3_length: 15
v_call: TRBV7-2
d_call: -
j_call: TRBJ2-2
cdr3_aa: ASSLFLMSANTGELF

cdr3_length: 15
v_call: TRBV10-3
d_call: TRBD2
j_call: TRBJ2-1
cdr3_aa: AISVVLAGGPYNEQF